Listed here are 32 T cell receptor beta chains from one sample, sequenced in a study of CXCR3-negative and CXCR3-positive naive CD8 T cells. 5' RACE with UMI labels generated the TRB cDNA libraries. TCRdb reprocessed the 5' RACE reads and reports one entry per CDR3 protein, with no DNA. Its listing shows about 40,000 distinct CDR3 sequences. The sequencing sample was made of memory CD8+ T cells from blood. All receptors come from a human donor in good health. Some clones in this sample may be carry-over from other donors' samples.

J is TRBJ1-2 and V is TRBV7-9; the TCRdb D gene call, TRBD1, has no DNA to confirm it. The germline V gene encodes CDR1 SEHNR and CDR2 FQNEAQ (reference sequence). The CDR3 is 16 residues long. The CDR3 region is CASSPTTGGSDYGYTF.

This chain links TRBV28 with TRBJ2-7; TCRdb returns TRBD1, unconfirmable since there is no DNA. The CDR3 has 18 residues. Germline V gives CDR1 MDHEN, CDR2 SYDVKM. The CDR3 region is CASSLSLTPVGTTYEQYF.

The V and J genes are TRBV15 and TRBJ2-3. CDR3 length equals 17 residues. In germline, CDR1 is LNHNV, CDR2 YYDKDF (reference sequence). This CDR3 reads CATSRDYGGLPTDTQYF.

V is TRBV20-1 and J is TRBJ2-2; lacking DNA, the TRBD2 call made by TCRdb goes unchecked. Germline V gene lookup returns CDR1 DFQATT and CDR2 SNEGSKA (reference sequence). The CDR3 covers 16 residues. CDR3 residues: CSALPETSGDTGELFF.

The chain couples TRBV28 to TRBJ2-3. The CDR3 covers 14 residues. Germline V CDR1 and CDR2: MDHEN, SYDVKM. The CDR3 sequence is CASSPTLSADTQYF.

By frequency, this clonotype registers medium-sized. The chain is built from TRBV7-9 and TRBJ1-3; TCRdb's D call of TRBD1 is untestable without DNA. Per the germline V gene, CDR1 is SEHNR and CDR2 is FQNEAQ (reference sequence). The CDR3 runs 15 residues. The chain's CDR3 is CASSFQGAQGNTIYF.

The chain carries TRBV5-1 and TRBJ2-2; TCRdb names TRBD2, which stays unverified in the absence of DNA. Germline assignment: CDR1 SGHRS and CDR2 YFSETQ. This CDR3 is 13 amino acids long. The CDR3 spells CGREAGDTGELFF.

V and J are TRBV20-1 and TRBJ2-7; TCRdb picks TRBD1, but there is no DNA to check that call. There are 14 residues in the CDR3. Germline values: CDR1 DFQATT, CDR2 SNEGSKA (reference sequence). The CDR3 sequence: CSAIRGGDSYEQYF.

The gene calls are TRBV18 and TRBJ1-5. CDR1 is KGHSH, CDR2 LQKENI, per germline. This CDR3 is 12 amino acids long. The CDR3 here is CASSPPGMPQHF.

V and J are TRBV27 and TRBJ1-6; the TCRdb call, TRBD1, lacks DNA for checking. In germline, CDR1 is MNHEY, CDR2 SMNVEV (reference sequence). The CDR3 consists of 12 residues. The CDR3: CASSDRASPLHF.

The genes are TRBV4-3 and TRBJ2-2; TCRdb reports TRBD1, a call that lacks DNA to check it against. Germline V gene lookup returns CDR1 LGHNA and CDR2 YSLEER. The CDR3 has 15 amino acids. The CDR3 loop reads CASSQEYRGAGELFF.

The J gene is TRBJ1-2, the V gene TRBV20-1. This CDR3 is built from 15 residues. Germline CDR1 reads DFQATT; CDR2 reads SNEGSKA (reference sequence). The CDR3 protein is CSARLRETANYGYTF.

The chain recombines TRBV11-2 with TRBJ2-4; no DNA is available, so the TRBD1 call from TCRdb remains unchecked. Germline-derived CDR1 and CDR2 are SGHAT and FQNNGV. There are 18 residues in the CDR3. The CDR3: CASSFPPTESLAKNIQYF.

The chain combines TRBV4-2 with TRBJ2-1; the TCRdb call, TRBD2, lacks DNA for checking. CDR3 length: 16 amino acids. Germline CDR1 is LGHNA and CDR2 is YNFKEQ. Here the CDR3 reads CASSQEGTSTYNEQFF.

V is TRBV5-1 and J is TRBJ2-1; TCRdb indicates TRBD2, and absent DNA this call remains unverified. There are 15 residues in the CDR3. Germline CDR1 reads SGHRS; CDR2 reads YFSETQ. CDR3 region: CASSPESGGNNEQFF.

The chain has TRBV7-9 and TRBJ2-7; TCRdb calls TRBD1, which cannot be checked without DNA. CDR1 and CDR2 from the germline V gene are SEHNR and FQNEAQ (reference sequence). This CDR3 is 12 amino acids long. CDR3 in amino acids: CATRQTPYEQYF.

V and J are TRBV27 and TRBJ2-7; lacking DNA, the TRBD1 call made by TCRdb goes unchecked. CDR3 length: 14 amino acids. Looked up from germline, CDR1 is MNHEY and CDR2 is SMNVEV (reference sequence). The CDR3 spells CASSLAGSNYEQYF.

V and J are TRBV6-2 or TRBV6-3 and TRBJ2-1; TCRdb's D gene call, TRBD2, goes unchecked for lack of DNA. Germline loops: CDR1 MNHEY, CDR2 SVGEGT. The CDR3 sequence is 14 residues long. This chain's CDR3 is CASAIGETYNEQFF.

The rearrangement joins TRBV20-1 to TRBJ2-7; TCRdb picks TRBD2, but there is no DNA to check that call. The CDR3 has 17 amino acids. Germline V gene sequence: CDR1 DFQATT, CDR2 SNEGSKA (reference sequence). The chain's CDR3 is CSASWTSGSSGLDEQYF.

This chain links TRBV12-3 or TRBV12-4 with TRBJ2-1; TCRdb indicates TRBD2, and absent DNA this call remains unverified. The CDR3 is 14 amino acids. CDR3 protein: CASSTRALYNEQFF.

The CDR3 here is CASSYDSNYGYTF. This rearrangement joins TRBV14 to TRBJ1-2; the D gene TCRdb calls, TRBD1, cannot be checked with no DNA. CDR3 length equals 13 residues. Germline V gene data show CDR1 as SGHDN and CDR2 as FVKESK.

This rearrangement joins TRBV27 to TRBJ2-1; TCRdb's D gene call, TRBD2, goes unchecked for lack of DNA. From germline, CDR1 is MNHEY and CDR2 SMNVEV (reference sequence). CDR3 length equals 14 residues. The CDR3 reads CASSFTGPQNEQFF.

This chain links TRBV7-8 with TRBJ1-5. Looked up from germline, CDR1 is SGHVS and CDR2 is FQNEAQ. This CDR3 has 16 amino acids. CDR3: CASSLVGGVSNQPQHF. The full variable domain, with the rest looked up from reference TRBV7-8 and TRBJ1-5, is GAGVSQSPRYKVAKRGQDVALRCDPISGHVSLFWYQQALGQGPEFLTYFQNEAQLDKSGLPSDRFFAERPEGSVSTLKIQRTQQEDSAVYLCASSLVGGVSNQPQHFGDGTRLSIL.

This chain connects TRBV6-5 to TRBJ1-5; TCRdb's D call, TRBD1, is unchecked because there is no DNA. The CDR3 contains 15 residues. CDR1 and CDR2 from the germline V gene are MNHEY and SVGAGI. The CDR3 sequence: CASSITGGYNQPQHF.

The chain links TRBV7-6 to TRBJ2-7; without DNA, the TCRdb call of TRBD2 cannot be checked. In germline, CDR1 is SGHVS, CDR2 FNYEAQ. The length of the CDR3 is 13 residues. The CDR3 spells CASTEGPDYEQYF.

The genes are TRBV7-8 and TRBJ1-6. Germline values: CDR1 SGHVS, CDR2 FQNEAQ. CDR3 length: 17 amino acids. CDR3 sequence: CASSLVPPTVLGSPLHF.

The chain recombines TRBV7-9 with TRBJ2-1. In germline, CDR1 is SEHNR, CDR2 FQNEAQ (reference sequence). The length of the CDR3 is 13 residues. The CDR3 loop is CASSLAGIHEQFF.

This chain joins TRBV27 and TRBJ1-6; TCRdb names TRBD1, which stays unverified in the absence of DNA. The CDR3 is 14 residues long. The germline CDR1 and CDR2 sequences are MNHEY and SMNVEV (reference sequence). This CDR3 reads CASSAGQGGSPLHF.

J is TRBJ2-2 and V is TRBV29-1; TCRdb returns TRBD1, unconfirmable since there is no DNA. This CDR3 has 16 amino acids. CDR1 is SQVTM, CDR2 ANQGSEA, per germline. The chain's CDR3 is CSVVTWTGLNTGELFF.

The chain links TRBV5-1 to TRBJ1-1. CDR1 SGHRS and CDR2 YFSETQ come from the germline V gene. The CDR3 totals 13 residues. The CDR3 sequence: CASSLEGDSRAFF.

CDR3 region: CASSWEEGTEAFF. The chain couples TRBV7-7 to TRBJ1-1. The CDR3 has 13 amino acids. Germline V gene lookup returns CDR1 SSHAT and CDR2 FNYEAQ (reference sequence).

The rearrangement joins TRBV9 to TRBJ1-1; without DNA, the TCRdb call of TRBD1 cannot be checked. The germline V gene has CDR1 SGDLS and CDR2 YYNGEE. The CDR3 spans 13 residues. The CDR3 here is CPSSAGTVGEAFF.